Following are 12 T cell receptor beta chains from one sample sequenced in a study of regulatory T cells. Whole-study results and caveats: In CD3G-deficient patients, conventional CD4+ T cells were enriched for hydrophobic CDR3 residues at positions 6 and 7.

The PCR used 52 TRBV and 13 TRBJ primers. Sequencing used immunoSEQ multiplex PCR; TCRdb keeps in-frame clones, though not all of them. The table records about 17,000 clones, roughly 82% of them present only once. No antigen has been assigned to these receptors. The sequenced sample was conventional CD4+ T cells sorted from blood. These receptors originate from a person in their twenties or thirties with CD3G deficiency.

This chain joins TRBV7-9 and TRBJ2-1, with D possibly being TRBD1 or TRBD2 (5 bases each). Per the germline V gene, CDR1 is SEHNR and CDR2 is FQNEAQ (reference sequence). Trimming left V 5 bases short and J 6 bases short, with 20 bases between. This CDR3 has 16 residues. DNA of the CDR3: TGTGCCAGCAGCCCACGAAGGCAGGGAGCCCGCAATGAGCAGTTCTTC. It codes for CASSPRRQGARNEQFF.

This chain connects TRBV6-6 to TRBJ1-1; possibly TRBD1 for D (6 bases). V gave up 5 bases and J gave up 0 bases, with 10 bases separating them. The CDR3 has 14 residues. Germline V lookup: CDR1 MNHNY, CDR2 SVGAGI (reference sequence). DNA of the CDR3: TGTGCCAGCAGTCCGGGGACACTGAACACTGAAGCTTTCTTT. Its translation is CASSPGTLNTEAFF.

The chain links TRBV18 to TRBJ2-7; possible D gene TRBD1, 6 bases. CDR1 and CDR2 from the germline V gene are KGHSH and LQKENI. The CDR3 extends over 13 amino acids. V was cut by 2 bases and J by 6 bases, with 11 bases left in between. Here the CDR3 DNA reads TGTGCCAGCTCACCAGGACAGTCCGGCGAGCAGTACTTC. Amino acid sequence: CASSPGQSGEQYF.

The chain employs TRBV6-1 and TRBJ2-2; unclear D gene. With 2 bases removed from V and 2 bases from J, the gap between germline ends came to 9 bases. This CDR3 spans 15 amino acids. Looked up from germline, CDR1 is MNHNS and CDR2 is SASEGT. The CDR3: CASSEWVANTGELFF. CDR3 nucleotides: TGTGCCAGCAGTGAATGGGTAGCAAACACCGGGGAGCTGTTTTTT.

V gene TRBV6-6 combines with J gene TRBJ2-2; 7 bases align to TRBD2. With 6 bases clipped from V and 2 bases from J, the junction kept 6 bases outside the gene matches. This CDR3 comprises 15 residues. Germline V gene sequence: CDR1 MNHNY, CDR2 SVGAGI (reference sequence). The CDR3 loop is CASRAGRANTGELFF. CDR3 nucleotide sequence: TGTGCCAGCAGGGCAGGGAGGGCTAACACCGGGGAGCTGTTTTTT.

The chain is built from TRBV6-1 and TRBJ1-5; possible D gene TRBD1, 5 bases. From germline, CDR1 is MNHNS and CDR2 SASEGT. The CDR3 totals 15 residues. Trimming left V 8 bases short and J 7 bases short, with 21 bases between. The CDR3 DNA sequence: TGTGCCAGCGAGAGGAGCAGGGCGGGGGAACAGCCCCAGCATTTT. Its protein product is CASERSRAGEQPQHF.

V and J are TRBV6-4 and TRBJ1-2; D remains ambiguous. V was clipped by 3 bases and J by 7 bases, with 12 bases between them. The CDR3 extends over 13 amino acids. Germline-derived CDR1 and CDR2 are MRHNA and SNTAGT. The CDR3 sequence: CASSESIGRGYTF. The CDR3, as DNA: TGTGCCAGCAGTGAAAGTATAGGTCGTGGCTACACCTTC.

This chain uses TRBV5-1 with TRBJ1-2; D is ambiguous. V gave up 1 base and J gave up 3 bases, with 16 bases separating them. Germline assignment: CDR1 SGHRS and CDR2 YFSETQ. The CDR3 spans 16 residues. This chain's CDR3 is CASSLLWGTPDYGYTF. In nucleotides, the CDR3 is TGCGCCAGCAGCTTGTTATGGGGAACACCCGACTATGGCTACACCTTC.

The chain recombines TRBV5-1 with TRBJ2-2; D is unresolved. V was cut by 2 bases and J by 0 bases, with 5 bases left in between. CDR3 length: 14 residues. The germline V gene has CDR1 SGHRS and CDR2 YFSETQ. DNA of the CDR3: TGCGCCAGCAGCTTCAGCTCGAACACCGGGGAGCTGTTTTTT. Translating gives CASSFSSNTGELFF. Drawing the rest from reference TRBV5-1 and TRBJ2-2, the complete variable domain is KAGVTQTPRYLIKTRGQQVTLSCSPISGHRSVSWYQQTPGQGLQFLFEYFSETQRNKGNFPGRFSGRQFSNSRSEMNVSTLELGDSALYLCASSFSSNTGELFFGEGSRLTVL.

CDR3 sequence: CASKEFPNTEAFF. Here the CDR3 DNA reads TGCGCCAGCAAGGAGTTTCCAAACACTGAAGCTTTCTTT. This chain joins TRBV5-1 and TRBJ1-1; D gene uncertain. The V gene lost 6 bases and the J gene lost 2 bases, with 11 bases spanning the gap. CDR1 and CDR2 (germline): SGHRS, YFSETQ. This CDR3 is built from 13 residues.

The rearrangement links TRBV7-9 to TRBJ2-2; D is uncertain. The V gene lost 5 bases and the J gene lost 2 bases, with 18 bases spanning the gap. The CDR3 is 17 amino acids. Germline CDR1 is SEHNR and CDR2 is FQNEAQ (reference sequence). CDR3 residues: CASSPDSRLGNTGELFF. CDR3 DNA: TGTGCCAGCAGCCCTGACTCCCGGCTGGGAAACACCGGGGAGCTGTTTTTT. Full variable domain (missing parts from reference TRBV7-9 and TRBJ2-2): DTGVSQNPRHKITKRGQNVTFRCDPISEHNRLYWYRQTLGQGPEFLTYFQNEAQLEKSRLLSDRFSAERPKGSFSTLEIQRTEQGDSAMYLCASSPDSRLGNTGELFFGEGSRLTVL.

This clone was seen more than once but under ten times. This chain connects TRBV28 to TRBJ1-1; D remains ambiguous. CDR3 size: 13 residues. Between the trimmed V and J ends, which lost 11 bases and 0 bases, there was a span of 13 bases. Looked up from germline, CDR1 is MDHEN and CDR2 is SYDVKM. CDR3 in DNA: TGTGCCTCTCTCGGCACCATGAACACTGAAGCTTTCTTT. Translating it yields CASLGTMNTEAFF.